Listed below are T cell receptor beta chains from one sample, sequenced in a study of cytomegalovirus exposure and HLA in healthy donors. Sequenced by immunoSEQ multiplex PCR; TCRdb stores in-frame clones only, minus some. The sample yields more than 150,000 clones, less than 90% seen once. Input material: PBMCs. These receptors all come from a girl in the first two years of life in good health and CMV-seronegative. CDR3s include the opening cysteine and the closing phenylalanine or tryptophan. A D gene is named only where the DNA matches it firmly. Clone size is stated in some rows and not others, as once, few, many or a class when expanded.

V	length	J	size	D	DNA	CDR3
TRBV30	11	TRBJ1-1	NA	TRBD1	TGTGCCTGGATTAACAGGGGAAAAGCTTTCTTT	CAWINRGKAFF
TRBV19	13	TRBJ2-7	NA	TRBD1	TGTGCCAGTTCGGACAGGCCCCCCTACGAGCAGTACTTC	CASSDRPPYEQYF
TRBV27	16	TRBJ1-5	once	TRBD1	TGTGCCAGCAGTTTAACAGGGGGCAATAGCAATCAGCCCCAGCATTTT	CASSLTGGNSNQPQHF
TRBV5-4	15	TRBJ2-2	NA	NA	TGTGCCAGCAGCTTCGCCGGGACTCACACCGGGGAGCTGTTTTTT	CASSFAGTHTGELFF
TRBV11-2	18	TRBJ2-1	once	NA	TGTGCCAGCAGCTCACTACCTAGCGCTTTATTCTCCTACAATGAGCAGTTCTTC	CASSSLPSALFSYNEQFF
TRBV4-2	16	TRBJ1-1	NA	NA	TGTGCCAGCAGCCAAGACTTGGAGGGAAGGAACACTGAAGCTTTCTTT	CASSQDLEGRNTEAFF
TRBV7-3	16	TRBJ2-2	NA	TRBD2	TGTGCCAGCAGCTTAACTAGCGGGGGGAACACCGGGGAGCTGTTTTTT	CASSLTSGGNTGELFF
TRBV30	15	TRBJ2-7	once	TRBD2	TGTGCCTGGAGTGTCTCTTTAGGGAGGGACTACGAGCAGTACTTC	CAWSVSLGRDYEQYF
TRBV5-4	13	TRBJ2-1	NA	NA	TGTGCCAGCAGCCCAGGGGGGATCAATGAGCAGTTCTTC	CASSPGGINEQFF
TRBV27	12	TRBJ1-2	NA	TRBD1	TGTGCCAGCAGAGGGACAGGCTATGGCTACACCTTC	CASRGTGYGYTF
TRBV30	13	TRBJ1-5	NA	NA	TGTGCCTGGAGTGTACTGGAGGGACAGCCCCAGCATTTT	CAWSVLEGQPQHF
TRBV27	16	TRBJ1-2	NA	TRBD1	TGTGCCAGCAGTCCGGGACAGGGGGCTGTCGGCTATGGCTACACCTTC	CASSPGQGAVGYGYTF
TRBV29-1	12	TRBJ2-7	NA	NA	TGCAGCGTTGCGACAGGCGCCTACGAGCAGTACTTC	CSVATGAYEQYF
TRBV5-1	13	TRBJ1-1	NA	NA	TGCGCCAGCAGATGGGCCATGAACACTGAAGCTTTCTTT	CASRWAMNTEAFF
TRBV7-6	15	TRBJ2-2	NA	NA	TGTGCCAGCAGCCCCAGGACAGAACACACCGGGGAGCTGTTTTTT	CASSPRTEHTGELFF
TRBV27	17	TRBJ1-2	NA	TRBD1	TGTGCCAGCAGTCCGTCCCGGGACAGGGTTCAGAGTAATGGCTACACCTTC	CASSPSRDRVQSNGYTF
TRBV6-1	11	TRBJ2-3	NA	NA	TGTGCCAGCAGTCTCACAGATACGCAGTATTTT	CASSLTDTQYF
TRBV6-4	16	TRBJ2-2	few	NA	TGTGCCAGCAGTGACAGTTGGCGGATGAACACCGGGGAGCTGTTTTTT	CASSDSWRMNTGELFF
TRBV18	13	TRBJ2-1	once	NA	TGTGCCAGCTCAGACACAGGATACAATGAGCAGTTCTTC	CASSDTGYNEQFF
TRBV11-2	13	TRBJ1-5	NA	NA	TGTGCCAGCTCCCCCAATCCCAATCAGCCCCAGCATTTT	CASSPNPNQPQHF
TRBV13	15	TRBJ2-1	NA	NA	TGTGCCAGCAGCTCGATAGCGGTTGGGAACAATGAGCAGTTCTTC	CASSSIAVGNNEQFF
TRBV2	13	TRBJ2-2	NA	NA	TGTGCCAGTCAGGGGACGTTCACCGGGGAGCTGTTTTTT	CASQGTFTGELFF